The TCR beta chain under discussion was sequenced for a study of blood T cell repertoires in COVID-19. Overall study context: Some COVID-19 samples were acute and others convalescent; all came from the United States, Italy and Spain. Sample material is recorded as cDNA or gDNA derived from T cells, B-cell-depleted T cells, or PBMCs.

Per the authors' pipeline: Estimated nucleated cell counts came from reference gene primer amplification. Assay: immunoSEQ multiplex PCR; the TCRdb copy retains only in-frame clones and omits some. That table supplies the V and J calls and clone size; D and trimming were determined from the DNA. The sample gives around 130,000 clones, around 77% of which show up once; under 14% is in the top ten. The CDR3 runs 15 residues. V was trimmed by 4 bases and J by 3 bases, leaving 13 bases between them. Germline lookup yields CDR1 SNHLY and CDR2 FYNNEI. The sequenced material came from peripheral blood. This receptor was obtained from a human donor in a cohort sampled during active COVID-19. This chain uses TRBV2 with TRBJ1-3, with D unclear. In DNA, the CDR3 is TGTGCCAGCAGTGTACCTGAGGGTGGTGGAAACACCATATATTTT. This sequence encodes CASSVPEGGGNTIYF.